These 30 T cell receptor beta chains were sequenced from one sample in a study of shared T cell receptors in the human thymus. The protocol was immunoSEQ multiplex PCR, while the TCRdb copy is restricted to in-frame clones and leaves out a portion. This table has roughly 700,000 clones, around 89% appearing once. The same specimen was also included in a second study, on human thymus T cells.

The sequenced material came from thymocytes. The source of these receptors is a boy in the first two years of life with a congenital heart defect.

V is TRBV11-2 and J is TRBJ1-3; D call uncertain. The CDR3 runs to 17 residues. CDR1 SGHAT and CDR2 FQNNGV come from the germline V gene. The germline V and J ends were trimmed by 1 base and 0 bases, with 13 bases remaining between them. The CDR3 protein is CASSLGGQTYSGNTIYF. CDR3 coding DNA: TGTGCCAGCAGCTTAGGCGGCCAAACCTACTCTGGAAACACCATATATTTT.

V and J are TRBV6-1 and TRBJ2-1; D may be TRBD1 (6 bases). Germline-derived CDR1 and CDR2 are MNHNS and SASEGT. Trimming cost V 10 bases and J 7 bases, with 23 bases left between them. The CDR3 is 15 residues long. The CDR3 DNA reads TGTGCCACCGCGCACGCCTCGGGCAGGGGTAATGAGCAGTTCTTC. Its protein is CATAHASGRGNEQFF.

The V call is TRBV23-1, the J call TRBJ2-7, with D hard to call. TRBV23-1 falls under the ORF class, with uncertain function. Trimming took off 4 bases at V and 0 bases at J, with 22 bases between the two ends. The CDR3 length is 18 residues. The DNA of the CDR3 is TGCGCCAGCAGTCCCCGCTCGGTGAAAGCCATCCACTCCTACGAGCAGTACTTC. As protein: CASSPRSVKAIHSYEQYF.

The chain uses TRBV19 and TRBJ2-7, with a possible D match to TRBD1 (5 bases). This CDR3 has 13 amino acids. Germline CDR1 LNHDA, CDR2 SQIVND (reference sequence). V gave up 6 bases and J gave up 7 bases, with 16 bases separating them. CDR3 DNA sequence: TGTGCCAGTAGGAAGACAGCGATGGGGGAGCAGTACTTC. Translating gives CASRKTAMGEQYF.

J is TRBJ1-3 and V is TRBV11-3, with 9 bases identical to TRBD1. J was trimmed by 2 bases and V by 4 bases; bases with no gene match: 9. The CDR3 is 17 residues long. Germline loops: CDR1 SGHNT, CDR2 YENEEA. CDR3 sequence: CASSYRTRDRAGNTIYF. The CDR3 DNA reads TGTGCCAGCAGCTATAGGACGCGGGACAGGGCTGGAAACACCATATATTTT.

The chain has TRBV4-1 and TRBJ1-6; 11 bases fit TRBD1. The CDR3 has 20 amino acids. Germline CDR1 reads MGHRA; CDR2 reads YSYEKL. The V gene end was trimmed by 0 bases and the J gene end by 0 bases; junction bases not matched to a gene: 7. The DNA of the CDR3 is TGCGCCAGCAGCCAAGATAGCCGGGACAGGGGGAGCTCCTATAATTCACCCCTCCACTTT. It translates to CASSQDSRDRGSSYNSPLHF.

This sequence joins TRBV7-2 and TRBJ2-1, with TRBD2 matching 12 bases. CDR1 and CDR2 from the germline V gene are SGHTA and FQGNSA. CDR3 length: 18 residues. The junction had 8 bases not matched to a gene; V was cut back by 5 bases and J by 0 bases. The DNA for the CDR3 is TGTGCCAGCAGCCCCGAGACTAGCGGGGGAATCTCCTACAATGAGCAGTTCTTC. Encoded protein: CASSPETSGGISYNEQFF.

The gene calls are TRBV15 and TRBJ1-5, with D tentatively TRBD1 (6 bases). Germline CDR1 LNHNV, CDR2 YYDKDF (reference sequence). Trimming took off 3 bases at V and 0 bases at J, with 12 bases between the two ends. The CDR3 runs 16 residues. The CDR3 spells CATSSQRQDSNQPQHF. CDR3 in DNA: TGTGCCACCAGCAGCCAAAGACAGGATAGCAATCAGCCCCAGCATTTT.

This chain links TRBV11-3 with TRBJ2-1; TRBD2 matches at 10 bases. There are 16 residues in the CDR3. The trim removed 5 bases at V and 5 bases at J, leaving 9 bases unmatched. The germline CDR1 and CDR2 sequences are SGHNT and YENEEA. The CDR3 nucleotides are TGTGCCAGCAGCGCATGGACTAGCGGTATGGACAATGAGCAGTTCTTC. As protein: CASSAWTSGMDNEQFF.

The genes are TRBV27 and TRBJ2-5; perhaps TRBD2 as D (6 bases). The CDR3 has 16 amino acids. V was shortened by 6 bases and J by 5 bases, with 22 bases between the two germline ends. Germline V gene data show CDR1 as MNHEY and CDR2 as SMNVEV (reference sequence). CDR3 region: CASRPGAAGRQETQYF. Here the CDR3 DNA reads TGTGCCAGCAGGCCAGGAGCGGCAGGGAGGCAGGAGACCCAGTACTTC.

This clone has just one count. The V gene is TRBV6-1, the J gene TRBJ2-7, with TRBD1 matching 7 bases. The CDR3 length is 17 residues. CDR1 MNHNS and CDR2 SASEGT come from the germline V gene. The trim removed 2 bases at V and 3 bases at J, leaving 13 bases unmatched. CDR3 nucleotides: TGTGCCAGCAGTGAACAGGGGGACGAGCACGTTAACTACGAGCAGTACTTC. Translated, it gives CASSEQGDEHVNYEQYF.

The chain uses TRBV30 and TRBJ2-7, with D maybe TRBD1 (6 bases). V lost 1 base and J lost 3, with 19 bases in between. This CDR3 is built from 16 residues. CDR1 and CDR2 from the germline V gene are GTSNPN and SVGIG (reference sequence). DNA of the CDR3: TGTGCCTGGAGTGCGGAGAAGGGACATGAATTCTACGAGCAGTACTTC. Translating it yields CAWSAEKGHEFYEQYF.

In this sample, this clone turned up a few times. This chain links TRBV4-3 with TRBJ1-2; the match to TRBD1 covers 9 bases. Germline lookup yields CDR1 LGHNA and CDR2 YSLEER. CDR3 length: 12 residues. Unmatched junction bases numbered 1, after V lost 4 bases and J lost 7 bases. The CDR3 loop reads CASSPDRGGYTF. In DNA form, the CDR3 reads TGCGCCAGCAGCCCGGACAGGGGTGGCTACACCTTC.

The V gene is TRBV11-2, the J gene TRBJ2-7, with 8 nucleotides matching TRBD1. CDR3 size: 16 residues. V lost 5 bases and J lost 3; bases outside the gene matches: 12. Germline loops: CDR1 SGHAT, CDR2 FQNNGV. The CDR3 nucleotides are TGTGCCAGCAGCCGGAGCCGGGACAGGCTAATCTACGAGCAGTACTTC. Protein: CASSRSRDRLIYEQYF.

The sample holds one count of this clone. This chain joins TRBV5-1 and TRBJ2-7; 11 positions agree with TRBD2. Germline loops: CDR1 SGHRS, CDR2 YFSETQ. The CDR3 length is 16 residues. The ends lost 0 bases at V and 4 bases at J; junction bases unmatched: 6. DNA of the CDR3: TGCGCCAGCAGCTTGGGGTCTAGCGGGAGGAGGTACGAGCAGTACTTC. Translated, it gives CASSLGSSGRRYEQYF.

V usage is TRBV27 and J usage is TRBJ2-5; D possibly corresponds to TRBD1 (6 bases). Germline V gene data show CDR1 as MNHEY and CDR2 as SMNVEV (reference sequence). V was pared by 8 bases and J by 0 bases, with 13 bases between. The CDR3 extends over 14 amino acids. The CDR3 coding sequence is TGTGCCAGCGGTCAGGACAGTTACCAAGAGACCCAGTACTTC. Its protein product is CASGQDSYQETQYF.

V and J are TRBV28 and TRBJ2-5; 9 bases fit TRBD1. V lost 4 bases, J lost 4 bases, and 13 bases stayed unmatched. This CDR3 is 17 amino acids long. Germline values: CDR1 MDHEN, CDR2 SYDVKM. CDR3 nucleotides: TGTGCCAGCAGTTCCCGGGTGGGACAGGGTTGCGGAGAGACCCAGTACTTC. This codes for CASSSRVGQGCGETQYF.

The CDR3 here is CASSSDTGETQYF. Here the CDR3 DNA reads TGTGCCAGCAGCTCGGACACGGGTGAGACCCAGTACTTC. The chain has TRBV7-2 and TRBJ2-5; tentative D call: TRBD1 (5 bases). CDR3 size: 13 residues. V lost 4 bases to trimming and J lost 5 bases, with 11 bases between them. Per the germline V gene, CDR1 is SGHTA and CDR2 is FQGNSA.

Only one count was recorded for this clone. The chain uses TRBV4-3 and TRBJ2-7; D is uncertain. The V end was cut by 4 bases, the J end by 4 bases, with 11 bases between. This CDR3 region has 13 residues. Germline CDR1 and CDR2: LGHNA and YSLEER. CDR3 nucleotides: TGCGCCAGCAGCCGAGCCCTTAGTTACGAGCAGTACTTC. Its protein is CASSRALSYEQYF.

This clone was recorded only once. This sequence joins TRBV30 and TRBJ2-1; no definite D call. The germline V gene has CDR1 GTSNPN and CDR2 SVGIG (reference sequence). The CDR3 runs 13 residues. Trimming took off 1 base at V and 5 bases at J, with 9 bases between the two ends. CDR3 sequence: CAWSEPTHNEQFF. CDR3 DNA: TGTGCCTGGAGTGAACCCACACACAATGAGCAGTTCTTC.

The V call is TRBV9, the J call TRBJ2-7; 7 bases align to TRBD1. CDR3 length: 15 residues. After removal of 3 bases from V and 1 base from J, the junction contained 7 bases not matched to a gene. CDR1 and CDR2 from the germline V gene are SGDLS and YYNGEE. The CDR3 reads CASSATGARSYEQYF. Written as DNA, the CDR3 is TGTGCCAGCAGCGCCACAGGGGCCCGTTCCTACGAGCAGTACTTC.

The V gene is TRBV15, the J gene TRBJ2-2, with 7 bases matching TRBD2. Germline V gene lookup returns CDR1 LNHNV and CDR2 YYDKDF (reference sequence). This CDR3 has 18 amino acids. Trimming removed 4 bases from V and 3 bases from J; junction bases left unmatched: 14. CDR3 coding DNA: TGTGCCACCAGCACCGAATGGGAAAAAGCGGGATACACCGGGGAGCTGTTTTTT. Translation gives CATSTEWEKAGYTGELFF.

J is TRBJ1-5 and V is TRBV4-2; 7 nucleotides match TRBD1. The junction had 2 bases not matched to a gene; V was cut back by 1 base and J by 2 bases. This CDR3 region has 15 residues. In germline, CDR1 is LGHNA, CDR2 YNFKEQ. The chain's CDR3 is CASSQGGGGNQPQHF. CDR3 in DNA: TGTGCCAGCAGCCAAGGAGGGGGCGGCAATCAGCCCCAGCATTTT.

The gene calls are TRBV9 and TRBJ2-6, with D maybe TRBD1 (6 bases). The CDR3 length is 17 residues. Trimming pared 4 bases from V and 1 base from J, leaving 15 bases between. In germline, CDR1 is SGDLS, CDR2 YYNGEE. Here the CDR3 DNA reads TGTGCCAGCAGCCTGACAGGTTGGATATCTGGGGCCAACGTCCTGACTTTC. Translating gives CASSLTGWISGANVLTF.

The chain is built from TRBV5-1 and TRBJ2-7; 7 nucleotides match TRBD2. CDR1 is SGHRS, CDR2 YFSETQ, per germline. Trimming removed 0 bases from V and 2 bases from J; junction bases left unmatched: 5. This CDR3 region has 15 residues. The CDR3 region is CASSLGLGGTYEQYF. CDR3 nucleotide sequence: TGCGCCAGCAGCTTGGGCCTGGGGGGGACCTACGAGCAGTACTTC.

V is TRBV27 and J is TRBJ2-1; a weak D match, TRBD1 (7 bases). V lost 10 bases and J 7 bases, leaving 23 bases between the germline ends. CDR1 and CDR2 from the germline V gene are MNHEY and SMNVEV (reference sequence). The CDR3 is made up of 15 amino acids. The CDR3 reads CATQRARGVLNEQFF. The CDR3 DNA is TGTGCCACCCAGCGGGCCAGGGGGGTCTTGAATGAGCAGTTCTTC.

This clone appeared a few times. The chain combines TRBV5-1 with TRBJ2-3, with TRBD2 matching 11 bases. CDR3 length: 15 residues. V was clipped by 2 bases and J by 2 bases; unmatched bases: 1. CDR1 and CDR2 (germline): SGHRS, YFSETQ. The CDR3 sequence: CASSFSGRATDTQYF. As DNA, the CDR3 is TGCGCCAGCAGCTTTAGCGGGAGGGCCACAGATACGCAGTATTTT.

The J gene is TRBJ2-1, the V gene TRBV30; 7 bases fit TRBD2. This CDR3 comprises 16 residues. V gave up 1 base and J gave up 4 bases; unmatched junction bases: 10. The germline V gene has CDR1 GTSNPN and CDR2 SVGIG (reference sequence). Here the CDR3 reads CAWSAPGLHIYNEQFF. The CDR3 DNA follows: TGTGCCTGGAGTGCGCCGGGACTACACATTTACAATGAGCAGTTCTTC.

The rearrangement joins TRBV5-1 to TRBJ2-1; 11 bases fit TRBD2. The CDR3 has 16 amino acids. Germline V CDR1 and CDR2: SGHRS, YFSETQ. The trim removed 4 bases at V and 0 bases at J, leaving 3 bases unmatched. The CDR3, as DNA: TGCGCCAGCAGCGGGGGACTAGCGGACTCCTACAATGAGCAGTTCTTC. Encoded protein: CASSGGLADSYNEQFF.

This chain connects TRBV10-3 to TRBJ2-7; TRBD2 aligns across 10 bases. V gave up 4 bases and J gave up 6 bases; unmatched junction bases: 6. The CDR3 runs to 14 residues. The germline V gene has CDR1 ENHRY and CDR2 SYGVKD. CDR3 sequence: CAISGAGGPGEQYF. The CDR3 DNA reads as TGTGCCATCAGTGGAGCGGGAGGGCCGGGCGAGCAGTACTTC.